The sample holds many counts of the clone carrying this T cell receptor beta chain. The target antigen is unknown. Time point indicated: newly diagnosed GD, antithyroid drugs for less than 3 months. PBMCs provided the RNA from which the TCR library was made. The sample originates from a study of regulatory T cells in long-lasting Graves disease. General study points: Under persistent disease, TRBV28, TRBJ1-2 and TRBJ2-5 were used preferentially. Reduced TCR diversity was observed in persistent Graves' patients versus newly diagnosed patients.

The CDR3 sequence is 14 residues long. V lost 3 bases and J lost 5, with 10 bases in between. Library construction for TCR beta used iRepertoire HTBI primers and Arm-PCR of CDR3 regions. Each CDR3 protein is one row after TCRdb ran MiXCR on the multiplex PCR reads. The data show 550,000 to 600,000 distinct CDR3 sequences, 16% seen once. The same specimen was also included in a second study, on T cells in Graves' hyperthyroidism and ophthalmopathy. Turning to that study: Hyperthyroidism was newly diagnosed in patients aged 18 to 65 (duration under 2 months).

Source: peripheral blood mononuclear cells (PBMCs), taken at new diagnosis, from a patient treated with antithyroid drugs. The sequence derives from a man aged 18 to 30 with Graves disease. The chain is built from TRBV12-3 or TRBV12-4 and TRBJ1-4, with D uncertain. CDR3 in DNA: TGTGCCAGCAGTTTCCAGACCGCGAATGAAAAACTGTTTTTT. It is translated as CASSFQTANEKLFF.